Each of the 12 T cell receptor beta chains below was sequenced from the same sample in a study of technical replicates of blood from several donors. Sequencing was performed with immunoSEQ multiplex PCR; in TCRdb, only in-frame clones are kept and a portion is missing. The sample lists fewer than 20,000 clones, 70% to 85% seen once, with 10% in the top ten. The sample comprised PBMCs. These receptors were collected from a human donor in good health. Some clones in this sample may be carry-over from other donors' samples.

This clone was picked up a small number of times. V gene TRBV30 combines with J gene TRBJ1-5; possibly TRBD1 for D (5 bases). The CDR3 is 13 amino acids. Germline CDR1 GTSNPN, CDR2 SVGIG (reference sequence). V was pared by 5 bases and J by 6 bases, with 14 bases between. CDR3 DNA sequence: TGTGCCTGGGGGCGACAGTCTAGTCAGCCCCAGCATTTT. Residues: CAWGRQSSQPQHF. Full variable domain (missing parts from reference TRBV30 and TRBJ1-5): SQTIHQWPATLVQPVGSPLSLECTVEGTSNPNLYWYRQAAGRGLQLLFYSVGIGQISSEVPQNLSASRPQDRQFILSSKKLLLSDSGFYLCAWGRQSSQPQHFGDGTRLSIL.

This chain uses TRBV5-4 with TRBJ2-7, with TRBD2 as a possible D gene (6 bases). Germline V CDR1 and CDR2: SGHNT, YYREEE (reference sequence). The CDR3 covers 12 residues. V dropped 4 bases and J dropped 6 bases, with 11 bases sitting between them. The CDR3 protein is CASSPLGGEQYF. The CDR3 DNA reads TGTGCCAGCAGCCCCTTGGGGGGCGAGCAGTACTTC. Full variable domain (remainder filled in from reference TRBV5-4 and TRBJ2-7): ETGVTQSPTHLIKTRGQQVTLRCSSQSGHNTVSWYQQALGQGPQFIFQYYREEENGRGNFPPRFSGLQFPNYSSELNVNALELDDSALYLCASSPLGGEQYFGPGTRLTVT.

This chain connects TRBV2 to TRBJ1-5; tentatively, D is TRBD1 (5 bases). Germline loops: CDR1 SNHLY, CDR2 FYNNEI. This CDR3 has 15 amino acids. V was shortened by 3 bases and J by 6 bases, with 15 bases between the two germline ends. CDR3 sequence (DNA): TGTGCCAGCAGTGAGGGCTTAGGGGCAAGTCAGCCCCAGCATTTT. Translated: CASSEGLGASQPQHF.

The rearrangement joins TRBV7-3 to TRBJ2-1, with D hard to call. Germline assignment: CDR1 SGHTA and CDR2 FQGTGA. V dropped 0 bases and J dropped 5 bases, with 5 bases sitting between them. The CDR3 length is 13 residues. The CDR3 DNA follows: TGTGCCAGCAGCTTAACAGCAAACAATGAGCAGTTCTTC. Residues: CASSLTANNEQFF.

The J gene is TRBJ1-2, the V gene TRBV16, with TRBD1 matching 10 bases. With V trimmed by 4 bases and J by 0 bases, 5 bases remained unmatched. This CDR3 spans 16 amino acids. Germline lookup yields CDR1 KGHSY and CDR2 FQNENV. The CDR3 region has the DNA TGTGCCAGCAGCCCCTGGGACAGGGGAGCTAACTATGGCTACACCTTC. Its protein product is CASSPWDRGANYGYTF.

The chain links TRBV18 to TRBJ2-5; TRBD1 agrees at 9 bases. The CDR3 is 18 amino acids. CDR1 is KGHSH, CDR2 LQKENI, per germline. After removal of 1 base from V and 4 bases from J, the junction contained 13 bases not matched to a gene. The CDR3 sequence: CASSPLGGSGTGRETQYF. As DNA, the CDR3 is TGTGCCAGCTCACCACTGGGGGGATCCGGGACAGGGAGAGAGACCCAGTACTTC.

This clone was found once. The CDR3 DNA follows: TGCAGCGGATATTGGCGGGAAGAACCCTACGAGCAGTACTTC. Protein: CSGYWREEPYEQYF. The rearrangement joins TRBV29-1 to TRBJ2-7, with D perhaps matching TRBD2 (6 bases). Deletions cut 7 bases from V and 2 bases from J, with 18 bases between. The CDR3 extends over 14 amino acids. Germline assignment: CDR1 SQVTM and CDR2 ANQGSEA.

The chain couples TRBV4-2 to TRBJ2-7; D call uncertain. CDR1 LGHNA and CDR2 YNFKEQ come from the germline V gene. CDR3 length equals 12 residues. V lost 4 bases to trimming and J lost 6 bases, with 10 bases between them. The CDR3: CASSPRLGEQYF. CDR3 nucleotide sequence: TGTGCCAGCAGCCCTAGGCTAGGCGAGCAGTACTTC.

The chain carries TRBV7-2 and TRBJ1-5; D gene unclear. Germline-derived CDR1 and CDR2 are SGHTA and FQGNSA. The CDR3 has 13 amino acids. Between the trimmed V and J ends, which lost 5 bases and 3 bases, there was a span of 8 bases. The DNA of the CDR3 is TGTGCCAGCAGCACAGACCTCAATCAGCCCCAGCATTTT. Protein sequence: CASSTDLNQPQHF.

The chain uses TRBV14 and TRBJ1-5; D call uncertain. This CDR3 spans 19 amino acids. Germline CDR1 is SGHDN and CDR2 is FVKESK. V lost 3 bases to trimming and J lost 0 bases, with 21 bases between them. The CDR3 DNA sequence: TGTGCCAGCAGCCAGGCCGGACTGCGGCGAGTAGATAGCAATCAGCCCCAGCATTTT. Translated, it gives CASSQAGLRRVDSNQPQHF.

CDR3 nucleotides: TGTGCCAGCTCACCAGTGGGGACAGGGACCTATGGCTACACCTTC. Protein sequence: CASSPVGTGTYGYTF. This chain connects TRBV18 to TRBJ1-2, with 9 bases aligning to TRBD1. Germline V gene data show CDR1 as KGHSH and CDR2 as LQKENI. Losses at the gene ends were 2 bases for V and 4 bases for J; bases not matched to a gene: 5. CDR3 length: 15 amino acids.

V gene TRBV18 combines with J gene TRBJ1-5; tentative D call: TRBD1 (5 bases). This CDR3 contains 15 residues. V dropped 1 base and J dropped 7 bases, with 14 bases sitting between them. Germline lookup yields CDR1 KGHSH and CDR2 LQKENI. The CDR3 sequence: CASSPQGLPSQPQHF. DNA of the CDR3: TGTGCCAGCTCACCACAGGGACTGCCCAGCCAGCCCCAGCATTTT. Based on the CDR3 plus reference TRBV18 and TRBJ1-5, the full variable domain is NAGVMQNPRHLVRRRGQEARLRCSPMKGHSHVYWYRQLPEEGLKFMVYLQKENIIDESGMPKERFSAEFPKEGPSILRIQQVVRGDSAAYFCASSPQGLPSQPQHFGDGTRLSIL.